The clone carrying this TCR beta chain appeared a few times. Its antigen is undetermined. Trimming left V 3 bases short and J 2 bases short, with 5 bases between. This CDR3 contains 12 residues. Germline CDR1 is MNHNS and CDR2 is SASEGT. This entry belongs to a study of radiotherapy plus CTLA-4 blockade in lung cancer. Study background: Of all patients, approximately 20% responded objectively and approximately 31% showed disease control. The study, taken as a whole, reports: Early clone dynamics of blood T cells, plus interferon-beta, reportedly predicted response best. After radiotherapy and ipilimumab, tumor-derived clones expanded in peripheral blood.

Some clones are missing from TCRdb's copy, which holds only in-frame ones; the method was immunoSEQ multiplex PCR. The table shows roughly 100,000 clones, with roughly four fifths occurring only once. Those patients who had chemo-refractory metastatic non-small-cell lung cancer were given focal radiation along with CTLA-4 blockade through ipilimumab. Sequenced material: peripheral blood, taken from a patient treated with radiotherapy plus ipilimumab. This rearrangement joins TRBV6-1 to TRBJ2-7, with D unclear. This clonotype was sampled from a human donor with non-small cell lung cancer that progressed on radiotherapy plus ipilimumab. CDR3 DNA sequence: TGTGCCAGCAGTGAGAGAGCCTACGAGCAGTACGTC. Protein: CASSERAYEQYV.